The 2 T cell receptor beta chains below all came from one sample that was sequenced in a study of blood T cell repertoires in COVID-19. Produced via immunoSEQ multiplex PCR; TCRdb's table is partial and in-frame only. The table includes fewer than 200,000 clones, more than 65% detected once. Sequencing was performed on peripheral blood. All receptors come from a man in his 70s with active or convalescent COVID-19.

This rearrangement joins TRBV4-3 to TRBJ2-1, with 10 bases lining up with TRBD2. Germline V gives CDR1 LGHNA, CDR2 YSLEER. V lost 4 bases, J lost 4 bases, and 4 bases stayed unmatched. The CDR3 contains 15 residues. CDR3 sequence: CASSPRTSGYNEQFF. The CDR3 nucleotides are TGCGCCAGCAGCCCCCGGACTAGCGGATACAATGAGCAGTTCTTC.

The rearrangement links TRBV2 to TRBJ1-1, with D unclear. Germline CDR1 and CDR2: SNHLY and FYNNEI. Trimming removed 5 bases from V and 0 bases from J, with 7 bases in between. The CDR3 runs 13 residues. For the CDR3, the DNA is TGTGCCAGCAGTTGGCAGGTGAACACTGAAGCTTTCTTT. Translating gives CASSWQVNTEAFF.